This is a list of T cell receptor beta chains from one sample in a study of T cells in Graves' hyperthyroidism and ophthalmopathy. From the multiplex PCR reads, TCRdb called clonotypes with MiXCR, one entry per CDR3 protein. Of hundreds of thousands of distinct CDR3 sequences in the sample, roughly 45% were seen once. Sequenced material: peripheral blood or thyroid tissue (not recorded which). The receptors were sampled from an adult man with Graves' disease, either hyperthyroidism or ophthalmopathy (not recorded which). The CDR3 runs from the conserved cysteine through the conserved F or W.

>TRBV12-3/TRBV12-4|TRBJ1-2
CASSRQGWDGYTF
>TRBV13|TRBJ1-2
CASSFGPQGSYGYTF
>TRBV7-9|TRBJ1-4
CASSPRASATNEKLFF
>TRBV20-1|TRBJ1-2
CSARDYGIANYGYTF
>TRBV5-1|TRBJ2-3
CASGRTPRGEETDTQYF
>TRBV5-1|TRBJ1-6
CASSLGGLLNSPLHF
>TRBV15|TRBJ1-1
CATSRDSVGTEAFF
>TRBV2|TRBJ1-5
CASRGTGVVGPQHF
>TRBV10-1|TRBJ1-2
CASSDGQARGYTF
>TRBV10-3|TRBJ1-2
CAISEAGTVDGYTF
>TRBV5-1|TRBJ1-1
CASSLGHANTEAFF
>TRBV7-8|TRBJ2-7
CASSFQSGRDLYEQYF
>TRBV5-3|TRBJ1-2
CARPAGGHYGYTF
>TRBV6-5|TRBJ2-7
CASSYAGERTEQYF
>TRBV24-1|TRBJ2-5
CATQGEGDLPLDSPQYF
>TRBV29-1|TRBJ1-1
CSVRGQPNTEAFF
>TRBV20-1|TRBJ1-1
CSASRTGPFNTEAFF
>TRBV29-1|TRBJ2-5
CSVETAKETQYF
>TRBV6-6|TRBJ1-2
CASSRLQGDGYTF
>TRBV19|TRBJ2-2
CASSMSFTGALFF
>TRBV10-3|TRBJ1-1
CAISVSGTGGTEAFF
>TRBV7-9|TRBJ1-6
CASSSPPGWTNSPLHF
>TRBV12-5|TRBJ1-5
CASSLAHAQPQHF
>TRBV29-1|TRBJ2-5
CSVDGGARIRETQYF
>TRBV15|TRBJ1-1
CATSRVGSWWAFF
>TRBV24-1|TRBJ2-6
CATSGGLVSGSGANVLTF
>TRBV9|TRBJ1-2
CASSLTGYTF
>TRBV29-1|TRBJ1-4
CSVEDQGGDPNEKLFF
>TRBV2|TRBJ1-5
CAREPGQSSNQPQHF
>TRBV6-1|TRBJ2-5
CASSASGLAGVGIKETQYF
>TRBV7-2|TRBJ1-1
CASSLAHITLNTEAFF
>TRBV7-3|TRBJ1-2
CAWSGRNYGYTF
>TRBV24-1|TRBJ1-5
CATSDTRHNQPQHF
>TRBV7-9|TRBJ1-4
CASSSNRATNEKLFF
>TRBV14|TRBJ1-1
CASSPVAFGAEAFF
>TRBV19|TRBJ2-7
CASTPAGQGTDEQYF
>TRBV2|TRBJ1-5
CASSERHNSNQPQHF
>TRBV7-2|TRBJ1-1
CASSSDRDVAFF
>TRBV6-4|TRBJ1-6
CASSEYTYNSPLHF
>TRBV2|TRBJ1-6
CASKDRPNSYNSPLHF
>TRBV29-1|TRBJ2-5
CSVGLPRETQYF
>TRBV12-3/TRBV12-4|TRBJ1-2
CASSPTLRLQGGYTF
>TRBV25-1|TRBJ1-1
CARSGAMNTEAFF
>TRBV25-1|TRBJ1-1
CASSEPGAVGEAFF
>TRBV10-3|TRBJ2-7
CAISYDPYEQYF
>TRBV2|TRBJ1-1
CASRRDRANTEAFF
>TRBV4-2|TRBJ1-6
CASSQTSSGFTSPLHF
>TRBV20-1|TRBJ2-7
CSARDGTSDYEQYF
>TRBV25-1|TRBJ1-2
CASSASYTGGYGYTF
>TRBV7-8|TRBJ1-4
CASSLERPSGYSEKLFF
>TRBV5-1|TRBJ1-2
CASSPRTGHGYTF
>TRBV15|TRBJ1-6
CATSTRSSYNSPLHF
>TRBV9|TRBJ2-2
CASSVAISGNTGELFF